The sequence of this T cell receptor beta chain was determined in a study of a mutant IDH1 vaccine in newly diagnosed glioma. Study details: Patients got their first vaccination 4-6 weeks after radiotherapy alone, or with temozolomide cycles. Held at week 35, visit V12 was the safety follow-up, and visit V13 followed at week 47. Earlier treatment was radiotherapy, temozolomide, or both, with most getting both.

As to this clone: Its specificity is not known.

The ends were cut back, 0 bases at V and 0 bases at J, with 9 bases in the middle. This CDR3 has 16 residues. Stated time point: week 47, end of study. Vaccine doses each comprised 300 ug of mutant IDH1 20-mer peptide, with topical imiquimod. Repertoires were generated with immunoSEQ multiplex PCR, while TCRdb's copy carries only in-frame clones and drops some. This table holds 20,000 to 30,000 clones, 82% found once. The sequences come from PBMCs, collected from a glioma patient whose treatment included an IDH1 peptide vaccine. J is TRBJ2-2 and V is TRBV5-3; D not resolved. TRBV5-3 is an ORF, with its function uncertain. This sequence was found in a man aged 40-49 years with glioma. Some clones in this sample may be carry-over from other donors' samples. The CDR3 nucleotides read TGTGCCAGAAGCTTGGGTAGGGTTACGAACACCGGGGAGCTGTTTTTT. This translates into CARSLGRVTNTGELFF.